One sample yielded the 14 T cell receptor beta chains listed below, sequenced in a study of blood T cell repertoires in COVID-19. Sequenced by immunoSEQ multiplex PCR; TCRdb stores in-frame clones only, minus some. The sample yields 45,000 to 60,000 clones, approximately 84% seen once. The source material was peripheral blood. These receptors originate from a human donor with active or convalescent COVID-19. The donor label of this sample is uncertain.

The J gene is TRBJ2-2, the V gene TRBV7-9; D possibly corresponds to TRBD2 (6 bases). Germline-derived CDR1 and CDR2 are SEHNR and FQNEAQ (reference sequence). Trimming left V 4 bases short and J 5 bases short, with 20 bases between. This CDR3 has 17 residues. CDR3 sequence (DNA): TGTGCCAGCAGCTCCCGTGGGGACTCTACCCATACCGGGGAGCTGTTTTTT. It is translated as CASSSRGDSTHTGELFF.

The CDR3 reads CASSETPDSSNEKLFF. CDR3 DNA sequence: TGTGCCAGCAGTGAAACCCCGGACAGCTCTAATGAAAAACTGTTTTTT. The chain is built from TRBV6-1 and TRBJ1-4, with TRBD1 as a possible D gene (6 bases). Germline V CDR1 and CDR2: MNHNS, SASEGT. The CDR3 sequence is 16 residues long. Trimming left V 2 bases short and J 3 bases short, with 13 bases between.

This chain uses TRBV7-2 with TRBJ2-3; 8 bases align to TRBD2. With V trimmed by 1 base and J by 3 bases, 6 bases remained unmatched. Germline CDR1 SGHTA, CDR2 FQGNSA. CDR3 length: 16 amino acids. The CDR3 here is CASSLGLGGRTDTQYF. The CDR3 region has the DNA TGTGCCAGCAGCTTAGGGCTCGGCGGGAGGACAGATACGCAGTATTTT.

The chain is built from TRBV4-3 and TRBJ1-1; 7 positions match TRBD1. The germline V gene has CDR1 LGHNA and CDR2 YSLEER. With 1 base clipped from V and 5 bases from J, the junction kept 4 bases outside the gene matches. The CDR3 has 14 amino acids. CDR3 region: CASSQARGRTEAFF. The CDR3 nucleotides read TGCGCCAGCAGCCAAGCCAGGGGGAGAACTGAAGCTTTCTTT.

This chain joins TRBV6-4 and TRBJ2-1; D remains ambiguous. V gave up 3 bases and J gave up 2 bases, with 11 bases separating them. The CDR3 consists of 15 residues. Germline loops: CDR1 MRHNA, CDR2 SNTAGT. As DNA, the CDR3 is TGTGCCAGCAGTGAACGAGCGATCGCCTACAATGAGCAGTTCTTC. Its protein product is CASSERAIAYNEQFF.

V usage is TRBV20-1 and J usage is TRBJ2-2; no firm D call. This CDR3 is built from 11 residues. Trimming removed 4 bases from V and 4 bases from J, with 4 bases in between. Germline lookup yields CDR1 DFQATT and CDR2 SNEGSKA (reference sequence). The CDR3 sequence: CSATRTGELFF. DNA of the CDR3: TGCAGTGCTACCCGCACCGGGGAGCTGTTTTTT.

This clone was recorded once. The chain combines TRBV6-6 with TRBJ2-5; D perhaps matches TRBD2 (6 bases). Germline CDR1 reads MNHNY; CDR2 reads SVGAGI (reference sequence). Trimming shortened V by 6 bases and J by 5 bases, and 22 bases separated the two germline ends. The CDR3 has 16 residues. This CDR3 reads CASSPGRAMFEETQYF. The CDR3 nucleotides read TGTGCCAGCAGCCCCGGGAGAGCCATGTTTGAGGAGACCCAGTACTTC.

The gene calls are TRBV30 and TRBJ2-3; D call uncertain. Trimming took off 0 bases at V and 1 base at J, with 11 bases between the two ends. Germline V gives CDR1 GTSNPN, CDR2 SVGIG (reference sequence). The CDR3 length is 15 residues. The DNA for the CDR3 is TGTGCCTGGAGTGTACGGCTAGTCCGCACAGATACGCAGTATTTT. Encoded protein: CAWSVRLVRTDTQYF.

This chain connects TRBV5-6 to TRBJ2-2; a weak D match, TRBD2 (5 bases). The CDR3 loop spans 19 amino acids. CDR1 and CDR2 (germline): SGHDT, YYEEEE. The V gene lost 1 base and the J gene lost 4 bases, with 23 bases spanning the gap. CDR3 nucleotide sequence: TGTGCCAGCAGCTTGAAAAATTGGACCCCGCTTCGGGGCACCGGGGAGCTGTTTTTT. Translation gives CASSLKNWTPLRGTGELFF. The full variable domain, completed using reference TRBV5-6 and TRBJ2-2, is DAGVTQSPTHLIKTRGQQVTLRCSPKSGHDTVSWYQQALGQGPQFIFQYYEEEERQRGNFPDRFSGHQFPNYSSELNVNALLLGDSALYLCASSLKNWTPLRGTGELFFGEGSRLTVL.

V usage is TRBV27 and J usage is TRBJ1-2; maybe TRBD1 (5 bases). Germline CDR1 is MNHEY and CDR2 is SMNVEV (reference sequence). Trimming cost V 4 bases and J 3 bases, with 15 bases left between them. The CDR3 totals 15 residues. The CDR3 loop reads CASSSNRRPHYGYTF. The CDR3 DNA sequence: TGTGCCAGCAGTTCCAACAGGCGACCCCACTATGGCTACACCTTC.

This clone was picked up a small number of times. The rearrangement joins TRBV2 to TRBJ2-3, with D perhaps TRBD2 (5 bases). V gave up 6 bases and J gave up 2 bases, with 24 bases separating them. Germline CDR1 is SNHLY and CDR2 is FYNNEI. This CDR3 is 18 amino acids long. CDR3 residues: CASRTRPQTGRDTDTQYF. Here the CDR3 DNA reads TGTGCCAGCAGGACAAGACCTCAGACTGGGAGAGACACAGATACGCAGTATTTT.

The chain has TRBV1 and TRBJ2-7; the D call in the table, TRBD2, was not verified against the DNA. TRBV1 is labeled a pseudogene. CDR3 length: 16 amino acids. The CDR3 DNA sequence: TGCACCAGCAGCCAAGTTATACTAGCGGGAGACTACGAGCAGTACTTC. Its translation: CTSSQVILAGDYEQYF.

V usage is TRBV18 and J usage is TRBJ2-1; no definite D call. The CDR3 has 17 amino acids. V shed 1 base and J shed 7 bases, with 20 bases lying between them. Germline lookup yields CDR1 KGHSH and CDR2 LQKENI. The CDR3 loop is CASSPRSIDSMWNEQFF. The CDR3 nucleotides read TGTGCCAGCTCACCACGTTCTATAGATTCCATGTGGAATGAGCAGTTCTTC. Full variable domain (missing parts from reference TRBV18 and TRBJ2-1): NAGVMQNPRHLVRRRGQEARLRCSPMKGHSHVYWYRQLPEEGLKFMVYLQKENIIDESGMPKERFSAEFPKEGPSILRIQQVVRGDSAAYFCASSPRSIDSMWNEQFFGPGTRLTVL.

This clone has a single count. The CDR3 sequence is CASSLAWTGPYGYTF. The CDR3 nucleotides read TGTGCCAGCAGCTTAGCCTGGACAGGGCCGTATGGCTACACCTTC. This chain links TRBV7-8 with TRBJ1-2; 8 nucleotides align to TRBD1. CDR1 and CDR2 from the germline V gene are SGHVS and FQNEAQ. J was trimmed by 5 bases and V by 0 bases; bases with no gene match: 5. This CDR3 comprises 15 residues.